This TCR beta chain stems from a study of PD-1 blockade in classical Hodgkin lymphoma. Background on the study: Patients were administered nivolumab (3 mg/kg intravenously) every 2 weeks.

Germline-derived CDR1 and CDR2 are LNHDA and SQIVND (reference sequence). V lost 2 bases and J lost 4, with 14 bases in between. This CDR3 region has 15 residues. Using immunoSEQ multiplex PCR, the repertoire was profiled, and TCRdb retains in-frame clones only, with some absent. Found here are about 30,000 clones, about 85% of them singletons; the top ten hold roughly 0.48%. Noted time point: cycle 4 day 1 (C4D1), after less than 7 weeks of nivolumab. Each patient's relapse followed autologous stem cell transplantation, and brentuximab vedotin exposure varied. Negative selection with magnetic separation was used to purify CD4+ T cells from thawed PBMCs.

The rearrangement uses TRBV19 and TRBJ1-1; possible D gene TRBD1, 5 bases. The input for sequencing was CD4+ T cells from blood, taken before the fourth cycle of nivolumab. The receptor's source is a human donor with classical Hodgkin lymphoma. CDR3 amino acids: CASSISTGGPTEAFF. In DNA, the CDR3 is TGTGCCAGTAGTATAAGTACAGGAGGGCCCACTGAAGCTTTCTTT.